Below, 9 T cell receptor beta chains from the same sample are listed, as sequenced in a study of blood T cell repertoires in COVID-19. Sequencing was performed with immunoSEQ multiplex PCR; in TCRdb, only in-frame clones are kept and a portion is missing. The table has 150,000 or so clones, around 84% seen once; the top ten hold roughly 5.4%. The sample comprised peripheral blood. The receptors shown here come from a woman aged 50 to 60 with COVID-19, enrolled during active disease.

This sequence joins TRBV7-3 and TRBJ2-2; 12 bases fit TRBD2. The J segment lost 0 bases and the V segment lost 4 bases, leaving 6 bases of the junction unmatched. This CDR3 has 18 amino acids. CDR1 is SGHTA, CDR2 FQGTGA, per germline. The CDR3 DNA sequence: TGTGCCAGCAGCTCAGGACTAGCGGGGCTCGCGAACACCGGGGAGCTGTTTTTT. Protein product: CASSSGLAGLANTGELFF.

The chain joins TRBV5-4 to TRBJ2-5, with 12 bases that match TRBD2. The V gene end was trimmed by 1 base and the J gene end by 1 base; junction bases not matched to a gene: 5. Germline V gene lookup returns CDR1 SGHNT and CDR2 YYREEE (reference sequence). CDR3 length equals 17 residues. CDR3 in amino acids: CASSLILAGGGQETQYF. The DNA for the CDR3 is TGTGCCAGCAGCTTGATTCTAGCGGGGGGGGGCCAAGAGACCCAGTACTTC. The variable domain in full, with the rest retrieved from reference TRBV5-4 and TRBJ2-5, is ETGVTQSPTHLIKTRGQQVTLRCSSQSGHNTVSWYQQALGQGPQFIFQYYREEENGRGNFPPRFSGLQFPNYSSELNVNALELDDSALYLCASSLILAGGGQETQYFGPGTRLLVL.

This rearrangement joins TRBV19 to TRBJ2-7, with D unresolved. The V end lost 5 bases, the J end lost 2 bases, and 13 bases lay between the germline ends. Germline CDR1 LNHDA, CDR2 SQIVND (reference sequence). CDR3 length equals 14 residues. CDR3 bases: TGTGCCAGTAGTTCCGTACCTGCTACCTACGAGCAGTACTTC. It specifies CASSSVPATYEQYF.

V gene TRBV7-3 combines with J gene TRBJ1-2; 9 bases fit TRBD1. The germline V gene encodes CDR1 SGHTA and CDR2 FQGTGA. V trimming: 5 bases; J trimming: 6 bases; junction bases outside the gene matches: 4. This CDR3 is built from 13 residues. The CDR3 here is CASSPGQGDGYTF. The CDR3 bases are TGTGCCAGCAGCCCGGGACAGGGTGATGGCTACACCTTC.

V usage is TRBV28 and J usage is TRBJ1-2; TRBD1 matches 8 bases. The CDR3 has 15 residues. Germline CDR1 is MDHEN and CDR2 is SYDVKM. The V segment lost 8 bases and the J segment 5 bases; nucleotides outside the gene matches: 13. The CDR3 DNA reads as TGTGCCAGCGACTACTACAGGGGGGAAAAGTATGGCTACACCTTC. Protein product: CASDYYRGEKYGYTF.

This clone appeared a single time. The chain joins TRBV7-9 to TRBJ2-1; D remains ambiguous. The V gene's germline CDR1 is SEHNR and CDR2 FQNEAQ (reference sequence). Trimming pared 0 bases from V and 7 bases from J, leaving 7 bases between. The CDR3 totals 13 residues. The DNA of the CDR3 is TGTGCCAGCAGCTTAGCCATTACAAATGAGCAGTTCTTC. This translates into CASSLAITNEQFF.

The V gene is TRBV11-3, the J gene TRBJ2-3, with a possible D match to TRBD2 (5 bases). V lost 0 bases to trimming and J lost 2 bases, with 12 bases between them. Germline V gene lookup returns CDR1 SGHNT and CDR2 YENEEA. The CDR3 contains 16 residues. Here the CDR3 DNA reads TGTGCCAGCAGCTTAGATCCTGGGCGGGCCACAGATACGCAGTATTTT. As protein: CASSLDPGRATDTQYF.

The V and J genes are TRBV6-6 and TRBJ2-3; D is perhaps TRBD1 (5 bases). The CDR3 length is 12 residues. Germline V lookup: CDR1 MNHNY, CDR2 SVGAGI (reference sequence). V lost 6 bases and J lost 4, with 8 bases in between. The CDR3 region has the DNA TGTGCCAGCAGAGCAGGGCCAGATACGCAGTATTTT. Amino acid sequence: CASRAGPDTQYF.

The V call is TRBV9, the J call TRBJ2-4, with 15 bases lining up with TRBD2. Trimming took 4 bases from V and 8 from J; bases not matched to a gene: 10. The CDR3 runs to 17 residues. The germline V gene has CDR1 SGDLS and CDR2 YYNGEE. Here the CDR3 reads CASSPWTSGGAGDIQYF. CDR3 sequence (DNA): TGTGCCAGCAGCCCGTGGACTAGCGGGGGGGCCGGGGACATTCAGTACTTC.